This TCR beta chain originates from a study of CD8 T cells in ankylosing spondylitis. To note about this clonotype: Its antigen remains unidentified.

Findings and limits, study-wide: Enrichment of disease-linked clones was reportedly significant in matched ankylosing spondylitis synovial fluid. Roughly 8 highly homologous variants formed a TCR beta motif that appeared characteristic of ankylosing spondylitis blood.

The germline V and J ends were trimmed by 6 bases and 1 base, with 16 bases remaining between them. This CDR3 is built from 16 residues. The germline CDR1 and CDR2 sequences are LNHDA and SQIVND (reference sequence). Each TCR beta library was made by quantitative 5'-RACE that incorporated molecular barcodes. A single record per CDR3 protein comes from TCRdb applying MiXCR to the 5' RACE reads. The data show 200,000 or so distinct CDR3 sequences, 13% seen once. The sequence was obtained from a female donor with ankylosing spondylitis or in good health (not recorded which). Specimen: blood, either unsorted or a sorted T cell fraction (not recorded which). The V call is TRBV19, the J call TRBJ1-5; tentatively, D is TRBD1 (5 bases). The chain's CDR3 is CASRDMGGWSNQPQHF. CDR3 sequence (DNA): TGTGCCAGTAGAGATATGGGGGGTTGGAGCAATCAGCCCCAGCATTTT.